This T cell receptor (beta chain) was sequenced in a study of blood T cell repertoires in COVID-19. Here immunoSEQ multiplex PCR was the method, and the copy in TCRdb shows in-frame clones only, minus some. This table holds 160,000 or so clones, over 75% found once. Participants were placed into cohorts based on the clinical history they reported. Germline lookup yields CDR1 DFQATT and CDR2 SNEGSKA (reference sequence). Trimming stripped 5 bases from V and 6 bases from J, with 8 bases between. There are 11 residues in the CDR3. The sequence was obtained from a human donor with acute COVID-19. The donor label of this sample is uncertain. The material sequenced was PBMCs or T cells enriched from blood (not recorded which). The chain joins TRBV20-1 to TRBJ2-1, with a weak D call TRBD2 (5 bases). The CDR3: CSAGGFNEQFF. DNA of the CDR3: TGCAGTGCTGGCGGGTTCAATGAGCAGTTCTTC.